This TCR beta chain was sequenced in a study of blood T cell repertoires in COVID-19. The CDR3 extends over 15 amino acids. CDR1 and CDR2 from the germline V gene are SNHLY and FYNNEI. J gave up 1 base and V 8 bases, and 10 bases lay outside the gene matches. TCRdb keeps only in-frame clones here, not all; method: immunoSEQ multiplex PCR. The data hold about 36,000 clones, with just under 85% observed a single time. The clonotype comes from a human donor in a cohort sampled during active COVID-19. This rearrangement joins TRBV2 to TRBJ2-5, with TRBD1 identical over 7 bases. Sequenced material: peripheral blood. CDR3 residues: CASVALQGPQETQYF. CDR3 DNA sequence: TGTGCCAGCGTAGCCTTACAGGGGCCCCAAGAGACCCAGTACTTC.